A single sample gave rise to the 22 T cell receptor beta chains below, sequenced in a study of cytotoxic CD8 clonotypes in ibrutinib-treated CLL. TCRdb keeps only in-frame clones here, not all; method: immunoSEQ multiplex PCR. The table shows tens of thousands of clones, with around 72% occurring only once. This material consisted of PBMCs, taken before ibrutinib treatment. The receptors were gathered from a human donor with chronic lymphocytic leukemia.

The chain links TRBV27 to TRBJ1-2, with D possibly TRBD1 on 6 matching bases. This CDR3 spans 14 amino acids. Germline V lookup: CDR1 MNHEY, CDR2 SMNVEV (reference sequence). V dropped 6 bases and J dropped 4 bases, with 15 bases sitting between them. CDR3 residues: CASSSTGDLYGYTF. The CDR3, as DNA: TGTGCCAGCAGCTCGACAGGAGATCTCTATGGCTACACCTTC.

J is TRBJ2-3 and V is TRBV2, with TRBD2 as a possible D gene (6 bases). Germline assignment: CDR1 SNHLY and CDR2 FYNNEI. Between the trimmed V and J ends, which lost 3 bases and 8 bases, there was a span of 21 bases. The CDR3 is 16 residues long. For the CDR3, the DNA is TGTGCCAGCAGTGACCCGGGACTCCGGTTGGAGGGTACGCAGTATTTT. It is translated as CASSDPGLRLEGTQYF.

The chain uses TRBV9 and TRBJ2-3, with 14 bases identical to TRBD2. Germline V gene sequence: CDR1 SGDLS, CDR2 YYNGEE. The CDR3 is 15 amino acids. V was pared by 3 bases and J by 8 bases, with 5 bases of the junction left unmatched. CDR3 sequence reads: CASSAVTSGGGTQYF. The CDR3 DNA is TGTGCCAGCAGCGCCGTGACTAGCGGGGGGGGTACGCAGTATTTT.

This clone has more than one count but fewer than ten. This chain uses TRBV4-3 with TRBJ2-1; the match to TRBD2 covers 13 bases. Germline loops: CDR1 LGHNA, CDR2 YSLEER. The CDR3 has 16 residues. The V and J ends lost 0 bases and 12 bases, in that order; junction bases with no gene match: 8. The CDR3 region is CASSQEAGTSGRAQFF. The CDR3 nucleotides are TGCGCCAGCAGCCAAGAAGCAGGAACTAGCGGGAGGGCGCAGTTCTTC.

The rearrangement joins TRBV6-1 to TRBJ2-1; D uncertain. The CDR3 extends over 16 amino acids. CDR1 and CDR2 (germline): MNHNS, SASEGT. V lost 1 base, J lost 2 bases, and 12 bases lay in between. Written as DNA, the CDR3 is TGTGCCAGCAGTGAAGTTGTGGTCCACCCCTACAATGAGCAGTTCTTC. Translated: CASSEVVVHPYNEQFF.

The CDR3 region has the DNA TGTGCCAGCAGCGCAGGGACAGGGAATAATTCACCCCTCCACTTT. It is translated as CASSAGTGNNSPLHF. The rearrangement joins TRBV9 to TRBJ1-6, with 9 bases that match TRBD1. V dropped 3 bases and J dropped 5; count of bases not matched to a gene: 3. Germline V gene sequence: CDR1 SGDLS, CDR2 YYNGEE. The CDR3 is 15 residues long. Combining the CDR3 with reference TRBV9 and TRBJ1-6 gives the whole variable domain DSGVTQTPKHLITATGQRVTLRCSPRSGDLSVYWYQQSLDQGLQFLIQYYNGEERAKGNILERFSAQQFPDLHSELNLSSLELGDSALYFCASSAGTGNNSPLHFGNGTRLTVT.

This clone was observed a few times. The chain recombines TRBV30 with TRBJ1-5; 7 nucleotides line up with TRBD1. Germline CDR1 reads GTSNPN; CDR2 reads SVGIG (reference sequence). V gave up 4 bases and J gave up 3 bases; unmatched junction bases: 9. The CDR3 extends over 15 amino acids. The CDR3 DNA is TGTGCCTGGACGACGGAACAGGGGAACAATCAGCCCCAGCATTTT. Amino acid sequence: CAWTTEQGNNQPQHF. Full variable domain (rest looked up from reference TRBV30 and TRBJ1-5): SQTIHQWPATLVQPVGSPLSLECTVEGTSNPNLYWYRQAAGRGLQLLFYSVGIGQISSEVPQNLSASRPQDRQFILSSKKLLLSDSGFYLCAWTTEQGNNQPQHFGDGTRLSIL.

This clone came up once. The chain carries TRBV7-8 and TRBJ2-7, with D possibly called TRBD1 or TRBD2 (5 bases each). The germline gives CDR1 SGHVS, CDR2 FQNEAQ. Trimming took 5 bases from V and 3 from J, leaving 23 bases between them. CDR3 length: 17 amino acids. For the CDR3, the DNA is TGTGCCAGCAGCCATGGTGAGCGTCCCGGGGCCCGCTACGAGCAGTACTTC. Protein sequence: CASSHGERPGARYEQYF.

The rearrangement uses TRBV19 and TRBJ2-7; possible D gene TRBD1, 6 bases. Trimming pared 5 bases from V and 0 bases from J, leaving 8 bases between. CDR3 length: 13 amino acids. Germline V CDR1 and CDR2: LNHDA, SQIVND (reference sequence). CDR3 protein: CASSSGDSYEQYF. For the CDR3, the DNA is TGTGCCAGTAGTTCAGGGGACTCCTACGAGCAGTACTTC.

The chain is built from TRBV7-2 and TRBJ2-2, with D possibly TRBD1 on 5 matching bases. The CDR3 has 15 amino acids. CDR1 is SGHTA, CDR2 FQGNSA, per germline. Trimming stripped 4 bases from V and 5 bases from J, with 14 bases between. CDR3 residues: CASSSRKGRTGELFF. The CDR3 nucleotides are TGTGCCAGCAGCTCTCGTAAGGGGCGGACCGGGGAGCTGTTTTTT.

This sequence joins TRBV18 and TRBJ2-5; the D is unclear. This CDR3 contains 13 residues. Per the germline V gene, CDR1 is KGHSH and CDR2 is LQKENI. V was trimmed by 3 bases and J by 5 bases, leaving 10 bases between them. In nucleotides, the CDR3 is TGTGCCAGCTCACCTCCGGGTCGGGAGACCCAGTACTTC. It specifies CASSPPGRETQYF.

V gene TRBV5-5 combines with J gene TRBJ2-2; 8 nucleotides match TRBD1. J was trimmed by 5 bases and V by 6 bases; bases with no gene match: 12. Germline values: CDR1 SGHKS, CDR2 YYEKEE (reference sequence). This CDR3 region has 16 residues. CDR3 coding DNA: TGTGCCAGCATCGACAGGGGATCGTTTAGTACCGGGGAGCTGTTTTTT. Protein: CASIDRGSFSTGELFF.

This sequence joins TRBV5-4 and TRBJ2-3; 8 nucleotides agree with TRBD1. J lost 0 bases, V lost 3 bases, and 3 bases had no gene match. Germline V gives CDR1 SGHNT, CDR2 YYREEE (reference sequence). CDR3 length equals 15 residues. The CDR3 sequence: CASSSRTGSTDTQYF. CDR3 sequence (DNA): TGTGCCAGCAGCTCAAGGACAGGGAGCACAGATACGCAGTATTTT.

This clone was observed a handful of times. The chain has TRBV2 and TRBJ2-7; the D call may be TRBD1 or TRBD2 (5 bases each). Germline V gene data show CDR1 as SNHLY and CDR2 as FYNNEI. The CDR3 runs to 13 residues. The V end lost 6 bases, the J end lost 4 bases, and 13 bases lay between the germline ends. CDR3 DNA: TGTGCCAGCAGCCGGGACGGCGGATACGAGCAGTACTTC. The encoded protein is CASSRDGGYEQYF.

This clone showed up just a few times. The rearrangement links TRBV6-6 to TRBJ1-1, with 8 bases matching TRBD1. The junction had 3 bases not matched to a gene; V was cut back by 11 bases and J by 4 bases. CDR3 length equals 11 residues. CDR1 is MNHNY, CDR2 SVGAGI, per germline (reference sequence). The CDR3 is CALQGATEAFF. The CDR3 DNA is TGTGCCCTTCAGGGGGCCACTGAAGCTTTCTTT.

The chain is built from TRBV2 and TRBJ2-7; tentatively, D is TRBD1 or TRBD2 (5 bases each). Germline loops: CDR1 SNHLY, CDR2 FYNNEI. This CDR3 is built from 15 residues. Trimming took off 6 bases at V and 3 bases at J, with 18 bases between the two ends. The CDR3 loop is CASSVFAARGYEQYF. Here the CDR3 DNA reads TGTGCCAGCAGCGTCTTTGCGGCGAGGGGCTACGAGCAGTACTTC.

The gene calls are TRBV6-4 and TRBJ2-1; D not certain. The V gene lost 7 bases and the J gene lost 8 bases, with 0 bases spanning the gap. Germline-derived CDR1 and CDR2 are MRHNA and SNTAGT. This CDR3 region has 8 residues. Written as DNA, the CDR3 is TGTGCCAGCAATGAGCAGTTCTTC. Encoded protein: CASNEQFF.

The chain has TRBV13 and TRBJ2-3, with TRBD2 matching over 16 bases. CDR3 size: 20 residues. Germline values: CDR1 PRHDT, CDR2 FYEKMQ (reference sequence). Unmatched junction bases numbered 11, after V lost 0 bases and J lost 5 bases. CDR3 loop: CASSLGRTGLAGGSVDTQYF. CDR3 in DNA: TGTGCCAGCAGCTTAGGCCGTACGGGACTAGCGGGAGGGTCTGTAGATACGCAGTATTTT.

This sequence joins TRBV30 and TRBJ1-1; D perhaps matches TRBD1 (5 bases). Germline V gives CDR1 GTSNPN, CDR2 SVGIG (reference sequence). Trimming took 4 bases from V and 2 from J, leaving 14 bases between them. This CDR3 has 14 amino acids. Here the CDR3 reads CAWTRAIRNTEAFF. The CDR3 bases are TGTGCCTGGACCAGGGCTATCAGAAACACTGAAGCTTTCTTT.

This sequence joins TRBV11-2 and TRBJ1-1; D is unclear. Germline V gene data show CDR1 as SGHAT and CDR2 as FQNNGV. Trimming removed 1 base at V and 2 bases at J, with 11 bases between. CDR3 size: 15 residues. The CDR3 DNA is TGTGCCAGCAGCTTAGGGGGTATCTCAAACACTGAAGCTTTCTTT. Amino acids: CASSLGGISNTEAFF.

The rearrangement links TRBV6-1 to TRBJ1-1; no reliable D call. The V gene's germline CDR1 is MNHNS and CDR2 SASEGT. The CDR3 has 14 residues. V lost 8 bases, J lost 1 base, and 14 bases lay in between. The CDR3 is CASSNWWANTEAFF. CDR3 DNA: TGTGCCAGCTCGAACTGGTGGGCGAACACTGAAGCTTTCTTT.

The rearrangement uses TRBV7-2 and TRBJ2-7; possible D gene TRBD2, 5 bases. Germline V gives CDR1 SGHTA, CDR2 FQGNSA. The CDR3 has 14 residues. Trimming stripped 5 bases from V and 7 bases from J, with 18 bases between. The CDR3 sequence: CASSPLAGFGEQYF. The CDR3 nucleotides read TGTGCCAGCAGCCCCCTGGCGGGTTTCGGGGAGCAGTACTTC.